A single sample is the source of the 3 T cell receptor beta chains below, sequenced in a study of Graves' ophthalmopathy and Graves' hyperthyroidism. RNA served as the template for amplifying TCR beta CDR3 regions. HTBI primers primed a first-round RT-PCR, and a second-round multiplex PCR followed. TCRdb re-called the multiplex PCR reads with MiXCR, one entry per CDR3 protein. The table records roughly 400,000 distinct CDR3 sequences, around 16% of them present only once. Sequenced input: peripheral blood. The receptors were gathered from a woman between 18 and 29 years old with Graves' ophthalmopathy.

This clonotype was seen at least ten times. The CDR3 DNA is TGTGCCAGCAGCTTCAGACAGGGGCAGACGTATAACTATGGCTACACCTTC. Translated: CASSFRQGQTYNYGYTF. The rearrangement uses TRBV11-2 and TRBJ1-2, with 8 bases identical to TRBD1. CDR3 length: 17 amino acids. Germline V CDR1 and CDR2: SGHAT, FQNNGV. Germline trimming cut 3 bases from V and 1 base from J; bases unmatched to any gene: 10.

The chain employs TRBV20-1 and TRBJ1-3; a weak D match, TRBD1 (5 bases). Germline V gene data show CDR1 as DFQATT and CDR2 as SNEGSKA (reference sequence). Trimming removed 6 bases at V and 6 bases at J, with 9 bases between. The CDR3 is made up of 11 amino acids. The CDR3: CSARVENTIYF. The CDR3 DNA sequence: TGCAGTGCCAGGGTTGAAAACACCATATATTTT.

This clonotype was detected many times. This chain joins TRBV6-2 or TRBV6-3 and TRBJ2-5; a weak D match, TRBD2 (6 bases). CDR3 size: 14 residues. CDR1 is MNHEY, CDR2 SVGEGT, per germline. V was shortened by 2 bases and J by 3 bases, with 10 bases between the two germline ends. The DNA for the CDR3 is TGTGCCAGCAGTTACCAAGGAGGGGAAGAGACCCAGTACTTC. It yields the protein CASSYQGGEETQYF.